The source of this T cell receptor (beta chain) is a study of cytomegalovirus exposure and HLA in healthy donors. The study ran its PCR with 60 Vbeta and 13 Jbeta primers. TCRdb's copy holds only in-frame clones and misses some; the assay was immunoSEQ multiplex PCR. The data hold 130,000 to 150,000 clones, with roughly 77% observed a single time. The germline V gene has CDR1 SGHNT and CDR2 YYREEE (reference sequence). CDR3 length equals 16 residues. Losses at the gene ends were 2 bases for V and 0 bases for J; bases not matched to a gene: 5. Study-level points and caveats: Several of the most significant clusters appeared, in a later analysis, to be linked to common viral pathogens.

Worth noting for this clone: The antigen is unknown.

V gene TRBV5-4 combines with J gene TRBJ2-4; 7 nucleotides line up with TRBD2. The sample consisted of PBMCs. This TCR was recovered from a female donor in good health and CMV-seronegative. CDR3 region: CASSFSSGLAKNIQYF. The CDR3 nucleotides are TGTGCCAGCAGCTTCTCTAGCGGACTAGCCAAAAACATTCAGTACTTC.